Reported below is one TCR beta chain. Its specific antigen is unknown. Base-call qualities are not available, and no considerably larger clone is one nucleotide away. The method behind the library was the immunoSEQ multiplex PCR assay. The hsTCRB Kit was used according to the manufacturer's protocol to amplify rearranged TCR beta chain sequences. Sequencing of TCRB libraries was carried out on an Illumina MiSeq. Under the source paper's analysis protocol: Demultiplexing, trimming and gene mapping were performed with the kit vendor's proprietary platform. Sourced from immuneACCESS, this table was stored by TCRdb with only in-frame sequences that have V and J called. A share of the clones is absent; for the studies checked, an unresolved V gene accounts for under half, and the remainder has no known explanation. V, J and clone size are those of that table, while D and trimming were read from the DNA. The sample has nearly 70,000 clones on record, around 79% of them singletons. The ten largest clones take up approximately 8% of the sample.

V gives up 6 bases and J gives up 4 bases, and the segment between their germline ends measures 19 bases. Inclusive of the bounding cysteine and phenylalanine, the CDR3 is 15 residues long. CDR3 DNA only is kept here, 45 bases in frame from base 1. Sequences MNHEY (CDR1) and SMNVEV (CDR2) are obtained from the germline V gene (reference sequence). The data were obtained in a study of a mutant IDH1 vaccine in newly diagnosed glioma (dated by TCRdb to the early 2020s). Study-wide context: Of the approximately 34 treated patients, 62.5% were male and about 40% were female, and a mean age of about 37 years was recorded. Longitudinal TCRB deep sequencing was performed for fewer than 30 treated patients wherever samples were available for exploratory analyses. Prior to enrollment, patients had been given standard therapy consisting of radiotherapy alone, temozolomide alone, or radiochemotherapy with temozolomide, with the combination given to most patients. Six visits were used for peripheral blood collection: V03 (baseline), V05, V07, V10, V12 and V13.

The time point tag for this specimen amounts to: baseline, week 1 (first vaccination visit). The sample's treatment or condition, from its label and the paper: pre-vaccination baseline after standard-of-care therapy. Donors had newly diagnosed WHO grade 3 or 4 IDH1-mutant astrocytomas with loss of nuclear ATRX. The samples were drawn from NOA16, a multicentre, single-arm, open-label phase I trial in Germany that tested a mutant IDH1 peptide vaccine in humans for the first time. Visit V03 blood draws served as the baseline sample for immunogenicity testing. Genomic DNA for TCRB sequencing was isolated from EDTA blood with the DNeasy Blood and Tissue Kit. Points the paper makes about the study in general: According to the authors, sample limitations meant that analyses of patient blood samples could not be reproduced. Immune responses induced by the vaccine were seen in 90% to 95% of patients across multiple MHC alleles. Availability determined which PBMC samples were chosen for TCRB deep sequencing. Pseudoprogression seemed to be unrelated to changes in the top peripheral T cell clonotypes found by TCRB sequencing.

Specimen: PBMCs, collected from a glioma patient treated with radiotherapy, temozolomide or both. The sequence is built from TRBV27 and TRBJ2-7; a weak D assignment points to TRBD2 (6 bases agree). This TCR came from a man in his forties or fifties with glioma. The CDR3 reads CASSFISGGNYEQYF. The DNA reads TGTGCCAGCAGCTTTATATCCGGGGGTAATTACGAGCAGTACTTC.